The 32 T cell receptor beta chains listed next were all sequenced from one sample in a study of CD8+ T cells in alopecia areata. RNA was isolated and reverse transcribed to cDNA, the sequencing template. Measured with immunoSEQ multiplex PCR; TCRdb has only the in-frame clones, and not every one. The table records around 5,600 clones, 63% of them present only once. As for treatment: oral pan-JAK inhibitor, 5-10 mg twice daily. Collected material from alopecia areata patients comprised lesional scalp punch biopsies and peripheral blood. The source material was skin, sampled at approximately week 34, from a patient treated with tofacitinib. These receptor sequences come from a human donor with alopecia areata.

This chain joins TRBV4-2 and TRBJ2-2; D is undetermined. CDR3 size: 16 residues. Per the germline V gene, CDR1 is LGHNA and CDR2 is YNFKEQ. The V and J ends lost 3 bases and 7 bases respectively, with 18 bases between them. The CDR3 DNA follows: TGTGCCAGCAGCCAGAAAGAGACAACGCTGATCGGGGAGCTGTTTTTT. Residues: CASSQKETTLIGELFF.

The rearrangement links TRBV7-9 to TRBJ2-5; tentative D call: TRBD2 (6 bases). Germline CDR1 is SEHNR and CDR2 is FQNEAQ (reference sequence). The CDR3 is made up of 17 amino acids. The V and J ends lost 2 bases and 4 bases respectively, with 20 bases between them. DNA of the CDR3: TGTGCCAGCAGCTTATACAGGAGGGGCCTCCGCGGAGAGACCCAGTACTTC. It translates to CASSLYRRGLRGETQYF.

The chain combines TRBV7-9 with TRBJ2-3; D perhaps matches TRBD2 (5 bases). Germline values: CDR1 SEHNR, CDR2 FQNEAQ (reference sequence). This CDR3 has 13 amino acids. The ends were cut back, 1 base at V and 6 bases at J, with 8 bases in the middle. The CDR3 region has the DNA TGTGCCAGCAGCTTAGGAGGGTCCGATACGCAGTATTTT. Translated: CASSLGGSDTQYF.

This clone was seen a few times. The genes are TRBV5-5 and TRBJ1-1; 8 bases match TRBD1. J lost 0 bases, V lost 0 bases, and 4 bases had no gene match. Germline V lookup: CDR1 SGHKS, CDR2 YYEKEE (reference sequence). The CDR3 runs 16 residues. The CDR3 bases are TGTGCCAGCAGCTTGGGGTACAGGGGGGTGAACACTGAAGCTTTCTTT. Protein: CASSLGYRGVNTEAFF. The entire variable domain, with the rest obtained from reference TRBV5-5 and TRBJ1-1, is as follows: DAGVTQSPTHLIKTRGQQVTLRCSPISGHKSVSWYQQVLGQGPQFIFQYYEKEERGRGNFPDRFSARQFPNYSSELNVNALLLGDSALYLCASSLGYRGVNTEAFFGQGTRLTVV.

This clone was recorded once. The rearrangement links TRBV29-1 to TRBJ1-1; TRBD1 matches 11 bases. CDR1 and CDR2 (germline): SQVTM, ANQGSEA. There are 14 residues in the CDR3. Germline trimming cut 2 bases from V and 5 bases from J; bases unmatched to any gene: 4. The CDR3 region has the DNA TGCAGCGTTGAAACCGGGACAGGGGGGACTGAAGCTTTCTTT. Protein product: CSVETGTGGTEAFF.

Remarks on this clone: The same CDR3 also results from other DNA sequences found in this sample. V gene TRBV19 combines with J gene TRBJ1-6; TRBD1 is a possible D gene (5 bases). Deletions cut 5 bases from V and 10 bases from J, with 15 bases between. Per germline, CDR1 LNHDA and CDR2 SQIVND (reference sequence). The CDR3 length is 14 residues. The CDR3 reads CASSFRGTSSPLHF. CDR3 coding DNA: TGTGCCAGTAGTTTTCGAGGGACCAGCTCACCCCTCCACTTT.

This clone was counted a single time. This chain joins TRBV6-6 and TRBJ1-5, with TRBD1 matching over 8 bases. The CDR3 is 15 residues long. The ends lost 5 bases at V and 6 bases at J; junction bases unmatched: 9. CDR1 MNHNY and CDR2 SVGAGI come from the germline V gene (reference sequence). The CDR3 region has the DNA TGTGCCAGCAGTACCAGGGGGCAGGGAAGTCAGCCCCAGCATTTT. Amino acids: CASSTRGQGSQPQHF.

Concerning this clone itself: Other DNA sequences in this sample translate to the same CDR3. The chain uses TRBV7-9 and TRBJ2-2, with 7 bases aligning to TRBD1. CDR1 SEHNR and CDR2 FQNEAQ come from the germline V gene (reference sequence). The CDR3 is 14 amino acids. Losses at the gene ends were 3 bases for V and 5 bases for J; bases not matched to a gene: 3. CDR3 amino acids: CASSLDRRTGELFF. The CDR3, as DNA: TGTGCCAGCAGCTTGGACAGGCGAACCGGGGAGCTGTTTTTT.

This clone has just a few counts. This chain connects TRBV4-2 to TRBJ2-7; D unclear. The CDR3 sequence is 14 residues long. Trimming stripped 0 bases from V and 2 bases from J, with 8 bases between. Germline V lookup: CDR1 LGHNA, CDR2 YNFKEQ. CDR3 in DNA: TGTGCCAGCAGCCAAGATCCCGGCCCCTACGAGCAGTACTTC. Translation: CASSQDPGPYEQYF.

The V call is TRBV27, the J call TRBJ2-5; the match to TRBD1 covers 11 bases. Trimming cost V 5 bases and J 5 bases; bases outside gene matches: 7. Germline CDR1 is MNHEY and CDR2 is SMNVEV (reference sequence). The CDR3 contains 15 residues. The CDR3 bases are TGTGCCAGCAGTCCCCGGACAGGGGGCTATGAGACCCAGTACTTC. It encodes CASSPRTGGYETQYF.

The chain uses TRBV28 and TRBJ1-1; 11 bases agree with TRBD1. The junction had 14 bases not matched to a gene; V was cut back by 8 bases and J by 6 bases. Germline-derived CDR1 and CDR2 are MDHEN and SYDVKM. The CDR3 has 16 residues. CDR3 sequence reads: CASQKRRTGGLAEAFF. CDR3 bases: TGTGCCAGCCAGAAGAGGCGGACAGGGGGCCTCGCTGAAGCTTTCTTT.

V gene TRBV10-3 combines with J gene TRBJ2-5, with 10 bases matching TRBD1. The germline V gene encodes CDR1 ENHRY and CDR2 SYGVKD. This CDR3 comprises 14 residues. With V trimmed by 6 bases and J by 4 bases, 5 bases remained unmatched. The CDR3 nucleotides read TGTGCCATCAGCGACAGGGGGCTGGGAGAGACCCAGTACTTC. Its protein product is CAISDRGLGETQYF.

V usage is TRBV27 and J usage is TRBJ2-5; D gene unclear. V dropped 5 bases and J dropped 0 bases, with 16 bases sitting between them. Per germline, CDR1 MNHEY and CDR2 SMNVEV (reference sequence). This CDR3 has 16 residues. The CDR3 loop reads CASSPGVGRYQETQYF. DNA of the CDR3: TGTGCCAGCAGTCCAGGCGTGGGTCGGTACCAAGAGACCCAGTACTTC.

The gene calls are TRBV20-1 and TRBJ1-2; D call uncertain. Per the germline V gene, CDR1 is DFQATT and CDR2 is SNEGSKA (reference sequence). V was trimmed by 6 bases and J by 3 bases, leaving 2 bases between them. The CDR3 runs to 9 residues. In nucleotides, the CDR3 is TGCAGTGCCCACTATGGCTACACCTTC. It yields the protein CSAHYGYTF.

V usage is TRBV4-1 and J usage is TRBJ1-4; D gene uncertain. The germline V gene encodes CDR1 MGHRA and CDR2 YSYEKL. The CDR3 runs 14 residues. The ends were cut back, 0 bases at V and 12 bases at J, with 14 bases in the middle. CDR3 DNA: TGCGCCAGCAGCCAAGAATCTCTCGACTCAGAACTGTTTTTT. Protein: CASSQESLDSELFF.

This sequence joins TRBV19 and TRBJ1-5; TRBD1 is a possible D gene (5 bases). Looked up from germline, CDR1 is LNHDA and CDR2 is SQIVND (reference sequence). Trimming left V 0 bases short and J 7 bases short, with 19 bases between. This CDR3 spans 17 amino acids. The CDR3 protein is CASSIDQGPWWKQPQHF. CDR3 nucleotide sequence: TGTGCCAGTAGTATAGATCAGGGCCCGTGGTGGAAGCAGCCCCAGCATTTT.

The CDR3 sequence: CASSEGLAGEEQYF. In DNA, the CDR3 is TGTGCCAGCAGTGAAGGGCTAGCGGGAGAGGAGCAGTACTTC. The chain carries TRBV6-1 and TRBJ2-7, with 10 bases matching TRBD2. V lost 1 base to trimming and J lost 7 bases; unmatched junction nucleotides: 4. Looked up from germline, CDR1 is MNHNS and CDR2 is SASEGT. The length of the CDR3 is 14 residues.

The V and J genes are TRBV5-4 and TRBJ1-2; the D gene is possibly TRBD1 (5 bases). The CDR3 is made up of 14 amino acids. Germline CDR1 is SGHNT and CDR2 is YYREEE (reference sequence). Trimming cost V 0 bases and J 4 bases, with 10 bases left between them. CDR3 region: CASSLVGGPYGYTF. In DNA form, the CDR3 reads TGTGCCAGCAGCTTGGTGGGGGGACCCTATGGCTACACCTTC.

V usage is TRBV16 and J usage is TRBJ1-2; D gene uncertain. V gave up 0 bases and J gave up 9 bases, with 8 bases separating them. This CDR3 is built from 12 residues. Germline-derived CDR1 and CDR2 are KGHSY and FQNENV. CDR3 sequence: CASSQSVSRYTF. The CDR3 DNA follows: TGTGCCAGCAGCCAATCGGTCAGTCGCTACACCTTC.

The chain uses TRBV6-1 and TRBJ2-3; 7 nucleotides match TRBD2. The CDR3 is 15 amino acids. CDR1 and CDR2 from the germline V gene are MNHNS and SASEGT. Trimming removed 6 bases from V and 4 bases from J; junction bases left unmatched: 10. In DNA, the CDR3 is TGTGCCAGCAGGAGACTAGCCCTTGGCCCAGATACGCAGTATTTT. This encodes CASRRLALGPDTQYF.

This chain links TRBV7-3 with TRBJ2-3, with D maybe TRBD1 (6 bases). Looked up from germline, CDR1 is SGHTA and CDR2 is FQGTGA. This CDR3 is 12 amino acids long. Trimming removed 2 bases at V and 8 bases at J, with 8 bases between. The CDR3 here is CASSLGGPTQYF. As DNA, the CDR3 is TGTGCCAGCAGCTTAGGGGGCCCTACGCAGTATTTT.

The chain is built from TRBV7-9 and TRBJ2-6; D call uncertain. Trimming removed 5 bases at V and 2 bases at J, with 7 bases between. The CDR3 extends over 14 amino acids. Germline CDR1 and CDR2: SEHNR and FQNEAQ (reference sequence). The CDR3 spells CASSPMTGANVLTF. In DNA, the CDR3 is TGTGCCAGCAGCCCCATGACTGGGGCCAACGTCCTGACTTTC. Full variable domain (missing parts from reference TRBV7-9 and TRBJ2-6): DTGVSQNPRHKITKRGQNVTFRCDPISEHNRLYWYRQTLGQGPEFLTYFQNEAQLEKSRLLSDRFSAERPKGSFSTLEIQRTEQGDSAMYLCASSPMTGANVLTFGAGSRLTVL.

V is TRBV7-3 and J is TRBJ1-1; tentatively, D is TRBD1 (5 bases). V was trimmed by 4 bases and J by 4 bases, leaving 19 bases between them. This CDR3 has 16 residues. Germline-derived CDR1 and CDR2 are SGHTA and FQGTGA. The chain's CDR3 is CASSSSVGSGGTEAFF. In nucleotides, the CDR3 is TGTGCCAGCAGCTCCTCCGTAGGCTCCGGGGGCACTGAAGCTTTCTTT.

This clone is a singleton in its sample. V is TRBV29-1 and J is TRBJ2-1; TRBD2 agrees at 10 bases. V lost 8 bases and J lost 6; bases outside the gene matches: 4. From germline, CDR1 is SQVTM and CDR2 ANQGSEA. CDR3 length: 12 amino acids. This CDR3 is CSPRTSGNEQFF. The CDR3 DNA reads TGCAGCCCTCGGACTAGCGGCAATGAGCAGTTCTTC.

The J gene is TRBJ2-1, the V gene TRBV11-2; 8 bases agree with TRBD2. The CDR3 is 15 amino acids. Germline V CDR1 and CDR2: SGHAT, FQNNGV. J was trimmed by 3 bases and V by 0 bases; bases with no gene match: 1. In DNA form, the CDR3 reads TGTGCCAGCAGCTTAGACGGGGGGGGCTACAATGAGCAGTTCTTC. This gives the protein CASSLDGGGYNEQFF.

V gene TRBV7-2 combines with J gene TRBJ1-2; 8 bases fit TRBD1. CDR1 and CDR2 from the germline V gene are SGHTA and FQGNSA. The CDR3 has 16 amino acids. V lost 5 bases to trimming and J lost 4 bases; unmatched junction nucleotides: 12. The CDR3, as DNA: TGTGCCAGCAGCATTCGGCGGACAGGGTGGGGCTATGGCTACACCTTC. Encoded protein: CASSIRRTGWGYGYTF.

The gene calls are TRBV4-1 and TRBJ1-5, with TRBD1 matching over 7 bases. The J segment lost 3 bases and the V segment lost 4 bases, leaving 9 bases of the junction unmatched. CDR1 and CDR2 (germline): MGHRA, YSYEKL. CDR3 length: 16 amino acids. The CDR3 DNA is TGCGCCAGCAGCCCAGACCGGGACAGCCTCAATCAGCCCCAGCATTTT. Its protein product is CASSPDRDSLNQPQHF.

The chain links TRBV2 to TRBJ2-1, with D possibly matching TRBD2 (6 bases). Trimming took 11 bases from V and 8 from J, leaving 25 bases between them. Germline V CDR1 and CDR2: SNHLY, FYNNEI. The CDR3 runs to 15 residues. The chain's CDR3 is CARHTGLTIVDEQFF. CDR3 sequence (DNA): TGTGCCCGACACACGGGACTTACAATAGTTGATGAGCAGTTCTTC.

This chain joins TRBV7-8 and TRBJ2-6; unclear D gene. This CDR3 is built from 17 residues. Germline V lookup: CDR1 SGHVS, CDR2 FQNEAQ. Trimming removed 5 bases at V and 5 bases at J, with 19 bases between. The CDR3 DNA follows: TGTGCCAGCAGCCACATTGCGCCACAAAGTCGGGCCAACGTCCTGACTTTC. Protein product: CASSHIAPQSRANVLTF.

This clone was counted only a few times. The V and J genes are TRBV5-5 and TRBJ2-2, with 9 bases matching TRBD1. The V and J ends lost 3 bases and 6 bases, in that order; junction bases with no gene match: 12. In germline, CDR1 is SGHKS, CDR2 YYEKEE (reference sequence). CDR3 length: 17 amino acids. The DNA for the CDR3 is TGTGCCAGCAGCTCGGTTCCGGGACAGGGTTTCTCCGGGGAGCTGTTTTTT. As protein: CASSSVPGQGFSGELFF.

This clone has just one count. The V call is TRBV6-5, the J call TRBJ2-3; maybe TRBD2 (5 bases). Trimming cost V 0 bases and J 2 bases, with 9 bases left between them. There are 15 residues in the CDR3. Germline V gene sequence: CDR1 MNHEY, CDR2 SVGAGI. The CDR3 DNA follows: TGTGCCAGCAGTTACTCCCCGGGGTCCACAGATACGCAGTATTTT. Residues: CASSYSPGSTDTQYF.

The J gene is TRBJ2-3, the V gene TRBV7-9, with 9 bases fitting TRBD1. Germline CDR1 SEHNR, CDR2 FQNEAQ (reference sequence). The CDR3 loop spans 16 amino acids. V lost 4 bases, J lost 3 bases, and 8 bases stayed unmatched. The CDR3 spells CASSSTGTGWTDTQYF. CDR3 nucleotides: TGTGCCAGCAGCTCTACCGGGACAGGGTGGACAGATACGCAGTATTTT.